The 29 T cell receptor beta chains given below trace back to one sample, sequenced in a study of blood T cells in healthy people across ages. A J-beta primer mix and a sample-barcoded 5' primer were used in a second PCR of about 6 to 12 cycles. MiXCR was run by TCRdb on the 5' RACE reads, yielding one entry per CDR3 protein. Of 1.5 million to 2 million distinct CDR3 sequences detected, around 42% appear once; the ten largest clones hold 20% to 25%. Material: blood. Receptors originate from a human donor in good health.

With respect to this clonotype: At one end, the junction sequence differs from germline, possibly due to a read error. The DNA for the CDR3 is TGTGCCAGCAGAAGAACGGACAGGGGGCTCCGAGTGGGCAATCAACCCCAGCATTTT. This sequence encodes CASRRTDRGLRVGNQPQHF. The V and J genes are TRBV28 and TRBJ1-5; 11 positions match TRBD1. Germline CDR1 reads MDHEN; CDR2 reads SYDVKM. This CDR3 has 19 residues.

The chain couples TRBV6-5 to TRBJ2-5, with 10 bases aligning to TRBD2. The germline CDR1 and CDR2 sequences are MNHEY and SVGAGI. V lost 0 bases, J lost 5 bases, and 9 bases stayed unmatched. CDR3 length: 17 residues. CDR3 residues: CASSYSAERGGRETQYF. The CDR3 nucleotides are TGTGCCAGCAGTTACTCTGCTGAGCGGGGGGGCCGGGAGACCCAGTACTTC.

The V call is TRBV7-2, the J call TRBJ2-7, with D possibly matching TRBD1 (6 bases). Trimming stripped 3 bases from V and 2 bases from J, with 14 bases between. From germline, CDR1 is SGHTA and CDR2 FQGNSA. This CDR3 is built from 15 residues. CDR3 nucleotides: TGTGCCAGCAGCTTTAATGGGGGCAGAGCCTACGAGCAGTACTTC. Its protein product is CASSFNGGRAYEQYF.

This chain connects TRBV7-2 to TRBJ2-7; no clear D. Germline V gene data show CDR1 as SGHTA and CDR2 as FQGNSA. V lost 1 base and J lost 1, with 11 bases in between. There are 15 residues in the CDR3. CDR3 bases: TGTGCCAGCAGCTTAGTAGGCAAGTCTTCCTACGAGCAGTACTTC. This gives the protein CASSLVGKSSYEQYF.

The table lists this clonotype with a few counts. The J gene is TRBJ1-1, the V gene TRBV13, with a possible D match to TRBD1 (6 bases). CDR3 length equals 14 residues. The V gene lost 5 bases and the J gene lost 1 base, with 11 bases spanning the gap. Per the germline V gene, CDR1 is PRHDT and CDR2 is FYEKMQ (reference sequence). The CDR3 region has the DNA TGTGCCAGCAGCCAAGGACAGACGAACACTGAAGCTTTCTTT. Translated: CASSQGQTNTEAFF.

This clonotype was detected a few times. The chain has TRBV20-1 and TRBJ2-3, with a tentative D call TRBD2 (6 bases). V lost 2 bases and J lost 4, with 10 bases in between. The CDR3 is 13 amino acids. Germline CDR1 is DFQATT and CDR2 is SNEGSKA (reference sequence). DNA for the CDR3: TGCAGTGCTAGATATTCGGGGGCAGATACGCAGTATTTT. Amino acid sequence: CSARYSGADTQYF.

Concerning this clonotype: One end of the junction is discordant with germline, which a read error may explain. The chain links TRBV5-1 to TRBJ1-6, with D perhaps TRBD1 (5 bases). In germline, CDR1 is SGHRS, CDR2 YFSETQ. This CDR3 spans 16 amino acids. CDR3 loop: CAGSPLTGHTDSPLHF. The CDR3 DNA follows: TGCGCCGGCAGCCCCTTAACGGGGCATACTGATTCACCCCTCCACTTT.

This clonotype occurred a few times. The V call is TRBV29-1, the J call TRBJ2-3, with D possibly TRBD2 on 5 matching bases. The CDR3 totals 13 residues. Germline loops: CDR1 SQVTM, CDR2 ANQGSEA. The ends were cut back, 6 bases at V and 2 bases at J, with 12 bases in the middle. The chain's CDR3 is CSVRGLTTDTQYF. The CDR3 coding sequence is TGCAGCGTCCGGGGATTGACCACAGATACGCAGTATTTT.

The V gene is TRBV29-1, the J gene TRBJ2-5; possible D gene TRBD2, 6 bases. The CDR3 length is 13 residues. CDR1 and CDR2 from the germline V gene are SQVTM and ANQGSEA. The V and J ends lost 7 bases and 1 base respectively, with 13 bases between them. CDR3 sequence (DNA): TGCAGCGCTGACCCGGGACTCCAAGAGACCCAGTACTTC. Its protein product is CSADPGLQETQYF.

This clonotype was seen only a few times. The V gene is TRBV15, the J gene TRBJ1-5; D is perhaps TRBD1 (5 bases). The CDR3 consists of 15 residues. Germline V gene lookup returns CDR1 LNHNV and CDR2 YYDKDF (reference sequence). V lost 3 bases, J lost 4 bases, and 13 bases lay in between. The CDR3, as DNA: TGTGCCACCAGCAGCCGCAGGGACCTAAATCAGCCCCAGCATTTT. Translating gives CATSSRRDLNQPQHF.

J is TRBJ2-7 and V is TRBV5-1, with D tentatively TRBD1 or TRBD2 (5 bases each). The CDR3 contains 15 residues. Germline CDR1 is SGHRS and CDR2 is YFSETQ. V gave up 1 base and J gave up 0 bases, with 11 bases separating them. For the CDR3, the DNA is TGCGCCAGCAGCTTGTTGGGACGGAGCTCCTACGAGCAGTACTTC. Its translation is CASSLLGRSSYEQYF.

The chain carries TRBV12-3 or TRBV12-4 and TRBJ1-1; 9 nucleotides align to TRBD1. V was clipped by 5 bases and J by 0 bases; unmatched bases: 10. This CDR3 is built from 17 residues. The DNA of the CDR3 is TGTGCCAGCAGTCTTTCGGACAGGGGAACTATGAACACTGAAGCTTTCTTT. It is translated as CASSLSDRGTMNTEAFF.

At least ten counts were recorded for this clonotype. The junction shows a germline mismatch at one end, possibly a read error. CDR3 protein: CASSLAGQQETQYF. CDR3 in DNA: TGTGCCAGCAGCCTAGCAGGCCAACAAGAGACCCAGTACTTC. J is TRBJ2-5 and V is TRBV5-1; D possibly corresponds to TRBD2 (5 bases). There are 14 residues in the CDR3. From germline, CDR1 is SGHRS and CDR2 YFSETQ.

For this clonotype: A single base separates this from a much larger clone, so it may be a read error. The chain uses TRBV11-1 and TRBJ2-4, with D perhaps matching TRBD2 (5 bases). CDR1 and CDR2 from the germline V gene are SGHAT and FQDESV (reference sequence). V lost 2 bases and J lost 9, with 23 bases in between. The CDR3 is made up of 17 amino acids. DNA for the CDR3: TGTGCCAGCAGCTTAATTGGAGGTCAGCGCGGAAGTAGCATTCAGTACTTC. It translates to CASSLIGGQRGSSIQYF.

The rearrangement uses TRBV5-1 and TRBJ1-6; TRBD1 aligns across 7 bases. The CDR3 sequence is 14 residues long. Losses at the gene ends were 3 bases for V and 7 bases for J; bases not matched to a gene: 4. The V gene's germline CDR1 is SGHRS and CDR2 YFSETQ. The CDR3 is CASSWGTANSPLHF. The CDR3 DNA is TGCGCCAGCAGCTGGGGGACAGCAAATTCACCCCTCCACTTT.

Worth noting for this clonotype: A much larger clone lies a single base off, so this may be a read error. The chain joins TRBV12-3 or TRBV12-4 to TRBJ2-4, with 12 positions matching TRBD2. CDR3 length equals 22 residues. The V segment lost 3 bases and the J segment 1 base; nucleotides outside the gene matches: 19. CDR3 in DNA: TGTGCCAGCAGTTTGGGTCTAGCGGGGGGGCCAATCGGTAGGACGGCCAAAAACATTCAGTACTTC. Amino acids: CASSLGLAGGPIGRTAKNIQYF.

The rearrangement joins TRBV5-1 to TRBJ2-5, with TRBD2 as a possible D gene (6 bases). The DNA end favors TRBJ2-7, so the J call may be wrong. The CDR3 spans 14 residues. Looked up from germline, CDR1 is SGHRS and CDR2 is YFSETQ. For the CDR3, the DNA is TGCGCCAGCAGCTTGTGGCGGGGTAACGACGAGCAGTACTTC. Translation gives CASSLWRGNDEQYF.

The chain recombines TRBV7-2 with TRBJ2-7; 12 bases agree with TRBD2. The trim removed 3 bases at V and 2 bases at J, leaving 14 bases unmatched. This CDR3 is built from 19 residues. CDR1 is SGHTA, CDR2 FQGNSA, per germline. CDR3 residues: CASSFLFSTSGGHTYEQYF. Written as DNA, the CDR3 is TGTGCCAGCAGCTTCTTGTTTTCGACTAGCGGGGGACATACCTACGAGCAGTACTTC.

Note on this clonotype: Compared with germline, one end of the junction differs, possibly owing to a read error. J is TRBJ2-3 and V is TRBV5-5; a weak D match, TRBD2 (6 bases). Germline CDR1 is SGHKS and CDR2 is YYEKEE (reference sequence). This CDR3 is built from 14 residues. CDR3 coding DNA: TGTGCCAGCAGCTTGGAACTAGCAGCAGATACGCAGGATTTT. It translates to CASSLELAADTQDF.

J is TRBJ1-1 and V is TRBV20-1, with D possibly being TRBD1 (6 bases). The V gene's germline CDR1 is DFQATT and CDR2 SNEGSKA (reference sequence). The CDR3 length is 11 residues. The V and J ends lost 6 bases and 11 bases respectively, with 16 bases between them. CDR3 bases: TGCAGTGCCGGTGGCCCAGGGGCGGCTTTCTTT. It is translated as CSAGGPGAAFF.

The V and J genes are TRBV6-1 and TRBJ2-4; 9 bases fit TRBD1. The J call is doubtful: the DNA matches TRBJ2-7 better. This CDR3 has 12 amino acids. Germline V gene sequence: CDR1 MNHNS, CDR2 SASEGT. The CDR3 spells CASRDRVNEQYF. Written as DNA, the CDR3 is TGTGCCAGCCGGGACAGGGTGAACGAGCAGTACTTC.

The sample holds a few counts of this clonotype. The chain couples TRBV5-1 to TRBJ2-7; D is perhaps TRBD1 or TRBD2 (5 bases each). The ends were cut back, 4 bases at V and 5 bases at J, with 19 bases in the middle. The CDR3 runs 15 residues. Germline V CDR1 and CDR2: SGHRS, YFSETQ. The CDR3 protein is CASSLGETGLDEQYF. CDR3 coding DNA: TGCGCCAGCAGCCTCGGGGAAACGGGGCTTGACGAGCAGTACTTC.

In this sample, this clonotype turned up a few times. J is TRBJ2-7 and V is TRBV28; tentative D call: TRBD1 (8 bases). V was shortened by 2 bases and J by 3 bases, with 14 bases between the two germline ends. Per germline, CDR1 MDHEN and CDR2 SYDVKM. CDR3 length: 15 residues. CDR3 amino acids: CASSLPQGGVYEQYF. CDR3 coding DNA: TGTGCCAGCAGTTTACCACAGGGGGGGGTCTACGAGCAGTACTTC.

The gene calls are TRBV21-1 and TRBJ2-3. TRBV21-1 is a pseudogene. The length of the CDR3 is 15 residues. CDR3 nucleotide sequence: TGTGCCAGCAGCAAAGGACCGGAGAAAACAGATACGCAGTATTTT. Translated, it gives CASSKGPEKTDTQYF.

The rearrangement links TRBV2 to TRBJ1-4; 7 positions match TRBD1. J was trimmed by 7 bases and V by 1 base; bases with no gene match: 3. There are 14 residues in the CDR3. Germline V gives CDR1 SNHLY, CDR2 FYNNEI. The CDR3 DNA reads TGTGCCAGCAGTGAAGAGGCAGGGGGTGAAAAACTGTTTTTT. This sequence encodes CASSEEAGGEKLFF.

On this clonotype itself: A much larger clone differs from this one at a single base, so this may be a read error. The chain recombines TRBV28 with TRBJ1-2; no clear D gene. The V gene lost 6 bases and the J gene lost 8 bases, with 22 bases spanning the gap. This CDR3 is 15 amino acids long. Germline V gene data show CDR1 as MDHEN and CDR2 as SYDVKM. CDR3 nucleotide sequence: TGTGCCAGCAGCCCCTGGGCAGGTCCCCGCTCGGGCTACACCTTC. It translates to CASSPWAGPRSGYTF.

With regard to this clonotype: The junction and the germline gene differ at one end; a read error may be behind it. The chain employs TRBV6-6 and TRBJ1-1, with TRBD1 as a possible D gene (6 bases). The CDR3 totals 14 residues. Germline V gene sequence: CDR1 MNHNY, CDR2 SVGAGI (reference sequence). The CDR3 DNA follows: TGTGCCAGCATTTACCCAGTAGGGGGGACTGAAGCTTTCTTT. This codes for CASIYPVGGTEAFF.

Notes on this clonotype: No conserved phenylalanine or tryptophan ends this CDR3, so it is likely a read error. V usage is TRBV7-2 and J usage is TRBJ2-1; 8 positions match TRBD2. The CDR3 loop spans 15 amino acids. The V and J ends lost 3 bases and 7 bases, in that order; junction bases with no gene match: 8. Germline loops: CDR1 SGHTA, CDR2 FQGNSA. This chain's CDR3 is CASSFYGGDLNEQFV. DNA of the CDR3: TGTGCCAGCAGCTTTTACGGGGGGGACTTGAATGAGCAGTTCGTC.

The table lists this clonotype with a few counts. This chain connects TRBV12-3 or TRBV12-4 to TRBJ2-2; D uncertain. Trimming shortened V by 4 bases and J by 2 bases, and 8 bases separated the two germline ends. This CDR3 region has 14 residues. CDR3 amino acids: CASSYGYNTGELFF. CDR3 coding DNA: TGTGCCAGCAGTTACGGTTATAACACCGGGGAGCTGTTTTTT.